Presented here are 2 T cell receptor beta chains from one specimen sequenced in a study of OX40 agonist ivuxolimab in advanced cancers. TCRdb's table, derived via immunoSEQ multiplex PCR, lists solely in-frame clones and lacks some. In the table there are more than 95,000 clones, less than 95% of which are singletons. The material was CD4+ or CD8+ T cells sorted from blood, obtained in a trial of the OX40 agonist ivuxolimab. These receptor sequences come from an adult with an advanced solid tumor such as melanoma, head and neck, liver or kidney cancer.

The chain links TRBV6-1 to TRBJ1-5, with a possible D match to TRBD1 (5 bases). V lost 5 bases and J 5 bases, leaving 16 bases between the germline ends. Germline CDR1 MNHNS, CDR2 SASEGT. CDR3 length: 15 residues. The chain's CDR3 is CASSSPGQSYQPQHF. The CDR3 coding sequence is TGTGCCAGCAGTTCTCCGGGGCAGTCGTATCAGCCCCAGCATTTT.

The chain combines TRBV28 with TRBJ2-7, with D hard to call. Germline V gene data show CDR1 as MDHEN and CDR2 as SYDVKM. The V end lost 5 bases, the J end lost 3 bases, and 14 bases lay between the germline ends. The CDR3 runs 14 residues. The CDR3 loop is CASSPASLLYEQYF. CDR3 DNA: TGTGCCAGCAGTCCGGCGAGCCTTCTCTACGAGCAGTACTTC.